This T cell receptor (beta chain) is from a study of blood T cell repertoires in COVID-19. In the study's own analysis: Reference gene primer amplification gave nucleated cell count estimates. Only in-frame clones appear in the TCRdb table, and some are missing; sequencing was by immunoSEQ multiplex PCR. D and trimming were read from the DNA, whereas the V and J calls and clone size are those reported in that table. The table lists approximately 300,000 clones, around 85% of them singletons. Germline assignment: CDR1 SGHAT and CDR2 FQDESV (reference sequence). The V and J ends lost 1 base and 0 bases respectively, with 10 bases between them. The CDR3 spans 16 residues. Self-reported history from a screening survey and questionnaire set each donor's cohort. A PCR-confirmed or clinician-diagnosed COVID-19 case had contacted exposed participants within 2 weeks of entry.

Sample: PBMCs or T cells enriched from blood (not recorded which). This receptor was identified in a woman aged 25 to 39 who had been exposed to COVID-19. The rearrangement links TRBV11-1 to TRBJ2-1; possible D gene TRBD2, 5 bases. The DNA for the CDR3 is TGTGCCAGCAGCTTAGTTGGCGGGCACTCCTACAATGAGCAGTTCTTC. It specifies CASSLVGGHSYNEQFF.